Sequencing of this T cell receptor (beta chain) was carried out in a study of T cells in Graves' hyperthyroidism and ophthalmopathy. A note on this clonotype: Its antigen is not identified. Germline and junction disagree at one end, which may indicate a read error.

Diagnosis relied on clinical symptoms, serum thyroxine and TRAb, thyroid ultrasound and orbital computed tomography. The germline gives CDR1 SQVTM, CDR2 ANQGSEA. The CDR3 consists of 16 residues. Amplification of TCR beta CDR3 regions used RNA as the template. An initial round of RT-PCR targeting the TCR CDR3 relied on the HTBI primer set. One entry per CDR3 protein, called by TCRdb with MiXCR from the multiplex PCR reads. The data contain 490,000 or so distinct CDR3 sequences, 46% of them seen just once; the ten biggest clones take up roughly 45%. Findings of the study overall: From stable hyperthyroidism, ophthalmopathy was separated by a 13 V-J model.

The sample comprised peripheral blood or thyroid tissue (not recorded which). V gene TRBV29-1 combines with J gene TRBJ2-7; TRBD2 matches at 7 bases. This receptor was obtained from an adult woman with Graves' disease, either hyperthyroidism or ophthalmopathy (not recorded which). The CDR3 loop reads CSAQDPRREGSYGQYF. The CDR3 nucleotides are TGCAGCGCCCAAGACCCCCGTAGGGAGGGCTCCTACGGGCAGTACTTC.